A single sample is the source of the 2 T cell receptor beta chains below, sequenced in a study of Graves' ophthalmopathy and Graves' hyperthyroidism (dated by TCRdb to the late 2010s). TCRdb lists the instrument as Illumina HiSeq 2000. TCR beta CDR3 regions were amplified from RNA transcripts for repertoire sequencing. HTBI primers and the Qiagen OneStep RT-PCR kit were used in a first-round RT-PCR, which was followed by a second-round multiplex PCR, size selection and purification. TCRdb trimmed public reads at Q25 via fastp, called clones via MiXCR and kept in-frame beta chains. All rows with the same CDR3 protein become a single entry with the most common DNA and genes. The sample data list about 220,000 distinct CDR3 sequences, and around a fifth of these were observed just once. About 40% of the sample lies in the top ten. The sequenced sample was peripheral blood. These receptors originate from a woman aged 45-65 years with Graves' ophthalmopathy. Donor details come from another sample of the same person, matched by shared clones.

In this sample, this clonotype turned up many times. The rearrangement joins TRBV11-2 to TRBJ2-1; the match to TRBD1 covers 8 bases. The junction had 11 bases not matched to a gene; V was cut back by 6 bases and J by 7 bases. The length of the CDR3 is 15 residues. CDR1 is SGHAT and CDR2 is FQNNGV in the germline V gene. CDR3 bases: TGTGCCAGCAGGCTAGACAGGGGAGGCCGAAATGAGCAGTTCTTC. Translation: CASRLDRGGRNEQFF.

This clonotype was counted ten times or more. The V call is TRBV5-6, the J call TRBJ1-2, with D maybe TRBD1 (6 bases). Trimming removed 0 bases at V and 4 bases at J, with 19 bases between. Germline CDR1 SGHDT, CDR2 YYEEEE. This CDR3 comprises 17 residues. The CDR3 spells CASSLDEPDRVGYGYTF. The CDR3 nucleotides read TGTGCCAGCAGCTTGGACGAACCGGACAGAGTTGGCTATGGCTACACCTTC.